The rows below give T cell receptor beta chains drawn from one sample of a study of T-cell memory formation after mild COVID-19. TCRdb fed the 5' RACE reads into MiXCR, producing one record per CDR3 protein. The table lists about 450,000 distinct CDR3 sequences, 23% of them singletons. Sequencing was done on a sample of PBMCs or a T cell subset sorted from them (not recorded which). These receptors originate from an adult woman who had mild COVID-19 (a few samples of this study predate the infection). Cell type and time point are not known. CDR3s include the opening cysteine and the closing phenylalanine or tryptophan. A D gene is named only where the DNA matches it firmly. Expanded clones get a size class; other rows say once, few or many, or leave the size out.

D,V,J,size,CDR3,DNA
NA,TRBV19,TRBJ2-3,few,CASSGAGSTDTQYF,TGTGCCAGTAGTGGGGCAGGAAGCACAGATACGCAGTATTTT
NA,TRBV27,TRBJ1-1,NA,CASSFPGWLPEAFF,TGTGCCAGCAGTTTTCCCGGATGGTTACCTGAAGCTTTCTTT
TRBD1,TRBV5-1,TRBJ1-2,few,CASSYPTGGSGYTF,TGCGCCAGCAGCTACCCTACAGGGGGCTCGGGCTACACCTTC
NA,TRBV5-4,TRBJ2-7,once,CASSPPDSPYEQYF,TGTGCCAGCAGCCCCCCCGACAGTCCCTACGAGCAGTACTTC
NA,TRBV3-1,TRBJ2-5,few,CASSRRTAQETQYF,TGTGCCAGCAGCCGTAGGACAGCACAAGAGACCCAGTACTTC
NA,TRBV18,TRBJ2-3,NA,CASSRRDSQGDTQYF,TGTGCCAGCTCACGGAGGGACTCTCAGGGAGATACGCAGTATTTT
NA,TRBV5-1,TRBJ2-3,few,CASSLAKGANTDTQYF,TGCGCCAGCAGCTTGGCTAAAGGGGCGAACACAGATACGCAGTATTTT
NA,TRBV5-4,TRBJ1-1,NA,CASRSWGGTEAFF,TGTGCCAGCAGATCCTGGGGGGGCACTGAAGCTTTCTTT
NA,TRBV7-6,TRBJ1-1,few,CASSAQGRHGEAFF,TGTGCCAGCAGCGCCCAGGGGCGGCACGGTGAAGCTTTCTTT
TRBD2,TRBV9,TRBJ2-1,many,CASSAVAGASYNEQFF,TGTGCCAGCAGCGCCGTAGCGGGAGCCTCCTACAATGAGCAGTTCTTC